This T cell receptor beta chain emerged from a study of vaccination and CD4 T cells after COVID-19. In the study overall: The post-COVID samples were taken a median around 100 days after diagnosis, anywhere from 35 to 161.

Worth noting for this clonotype: Its target is not known.

Trimming pared 4 bases from V and 0 bases from J, leaving 15 bases between. The CDR3 has 16 residues. Per the germline V gene, CDR1 is MNHEY and CDR2 is SMNVEV (reference sequence). Sequencing of cultured CD4+ T cell DNA used the Oncomine TCR Beta short-read assay. Each CDR3 protein is one row after TCRdb ran MiXCR on the PCR reads. This table has under 20,000 distinct CDR3 sequences, roughly 50% appearing once. The treatment is: roughly 10-day PBMC culture with coronavirus spike peptide pools or control peptides (ViraFEST assay). This rearrangement joins TRBV27 to TRBJ1-2, with D hard to call. The sequence came from a human donor who had recovered from COVID-19. Source: CD4+ T cells from blood, cultured in vitro, taken after SARS-CoV-2 vaccination. CDR3 residues: CASSSLIEVTNYGYTF. The CDR3 region has the DNA TGTGCCAGCAGTTCCCTAATTGAGGTAACTAACTATGGCTACACCTTC.